This passage covers 17 T cell receptor beta chains from one sample sequenced in a study of T-cell reconstitution after alpha-beta-depleted transplantation in children (dated by TCRdb to the mid-2010s). Interpreted using the paper, the treatment or condition label stands for: allogeneic hematopoietic cell transplantation with graft depleted of TCRalphabeta T cells and CD19 B cells. The library was made by PCR. TCRdb records Illumina HiSeq 2500 as the sequencer. TCR libraries were prepared with molecular barcoding, using unique molecular identifiers to normalize TCRbeta repertoire quantification. The raw public data were reprocessed by TCRdb itself: fastp quality trimming at Q25, MiXCR clonotype calling, in-frame beta chains only. Every CDR3 protein is listed once, alongside the most common genes and DNA of its rows. Across this sample there are 700,000 to 850,000 distinct CDR3 sequences, with around 17% seen only once. The ten largest make up approximately 5% of the sample.

Sequenced material: PBMCs, mostly from graft donor cells, taken 360 days after TCRalphabeta/CD19-depleted stem cell transplant. These receptors came from a male patient younger than 18 who had a stem cell transplant for acute lymphoblastic leukemia, so the T cells may come from the graft donor.

The chain couples TRBV20-1 to TRBJ2-3, with TRBD2 matching 8 bases. The germline V gene has CDR1 DFQATT and CDR2 SNEGSKA (reference sequence). The V and J ends lost 6 bases and 6 bases, in that order; junction bases with no gene match: 14. This CDR3 contains 15 residues. In DNA form, the CDR3 reads TGCAGTGCAAGCGGGAGCGGGGTCCTGGGGGATACGCAGTATTTT. Its protein is CSASGSGVLGDTQYF.

This clonotype has a handful of counts. The V and J genes are TRBV18 and TRBJ2-4; D not resolved. The CDR3 extends over 14 amino acids. The germline gives CDR1 KGHSH, CDR2 LQKENI. Trimming took 6 bases from V and 0 from J, leaving 9 bases between them. CDR3 coding DNA: TGTGCCAGCTCGCCGGAGTTAGCCAAAAACATTCAGTACTTC. It yields the protein CASSPELAKNIQYF.

This clonotype has only one observation. The chain links TRBV12-3 or TRBV12-4 to TRBJ1-5, with 9 bases identical to TRBD1. This CDR3 contains 17 residues. Trimming took 6 bases from V and 1 from J; bases not matched to a gene: 10. The CDR3 nucleotides read TGTGCCAGCAGCCTGGACAGGGGATACGGCAGCAATCAGCCCCAGCATTTT. It codes for CASSLDRGYGSNQPQHF.

This clonotype was picked up a small number of times. The chain is built from TRBV25-1 and TRBJ2-1; D is ambiguous. Germline assignment: CDR1 MGHDK and CDR2 SYGVNS. V was clipped by 3 bases and J by 0 bases, with 9 bases between them. The CDR3 has 15 amino acids. The DNA for the CDR3 is TGTGCCAGCAGTGATGGGGTATTCTCCTACAATGAGCAGTTCTTC. It codes for CASSDGVFSYNEQFF.

The chain couples TRBV19 to TRBJ2-3; the D gene is possibly TRBD2 (5 bases). V was shortened by 5 bases and J by 0 bases, with 9 bases between the two germline ends. The CDR3 length is 14 residues. Germline CDR1 is LNHDA and CDR2 is SQIVND (reference sequence). The CDR3 is CASSVRTSTDTQYF. CDR3 nucleotides: TGTGCCAGTAGTGTACGGACTAGCACAGATACGCAGTATTTT.

This clonotype was found a few times. The chain employs TRBV7-9 and TRBJ2-7; 11 nucleotides agree with TRBD2. After removal of 5 bases from V and 4 bases from J, the junction contained 7 bases not matched to a gene. The germline V gene encodes CDR1 SEHNR and CDR2 FQNEAQ (reference sequence). This CDR3 region has 15 residues. In DNA, the CDR3 is TGTGCCAGCAGCGATACGGGGACTAGCGGTTACGAGCAGTACTTC. Protein sequence: CASSDTGTSGYEQYF.

This clonotype was recorded only once. This chain joins TRBV18 and TRBJ2-3; no reliable D call. Germline V gene sequence: CDR1 KGHSH, CDR2 LQKENI. Trimming removed 6 bases from V and 6 bases from J, with 16 bases in between. The CDR3 sequence is 14 residues long. The CDR3 region has the DNA TGTGCCAGCTCCACCACCGACTCCCAGGATACGCAGTATTTT. It codes for CASSTTDSQDTQYF.

This sequence joins TRBV11-2 and TRBJ2-1, with D unresolved. The CDR3 has 12 residues. CDR1 SGHAT and CDR2 FQNNGV come from the germline V gene. Trimming took 5 bases from V and 16 from J, leaving 18 bases between them. The CDR3 protein is CASSLNSLAPFF. The CDR3, as DNA: TGTGCCAGCAGCCTAAACAGCCTCGCCCCCTTCTTC.

This clonotype was seen once. The V call is TRBV11-2, the J call TRBJ2-5; TRBD1 agrees at 7 bases. The CDR3 length is 13 residues. CDR1 is SGHAT, CDR2 FQNNGV, per germline. With 5 bases clipped from V and 7 bases from J, the junction kept 7 bases outside the gene matches. Here the CDR3 DNA reads TGTGCCAGCAGCCTCGACAGGGCGGGGACCCAGTACTTC. It codes for CASSLDRAGTQYF.

This clonotype has a handful of counts. The V and J genes are TRBV20-1 and TRBJ2-1; TRBD2 matches at 7 bases. The J segment lost 8 bases and the V segment lost 3 bases, leaving 13 bases of the junction unmatched. Germline V gene lookup returns CDR1 DFQATT and CDR2 SNEGSKA (reference sequence). The CDR3 runs to 15 residues. The CDR3: CSARGIAGERDEQFF. For the CDR3, the DNA is TGCAGTGCTAGGGGGATCGCGGGAGAAAGGGATGAGCAGTTCTTC.

V gene TRBV25-1 combines with J gene TRBJ2-5; D unresolved. Germline V gives CDR1 MGHDK, CDR2 SYGVNS. V lost 0 bases, J lost 0 bases, and 8 bases lay in between. This CDR3 has 15 amino acids. The CDR3 DNA reads TGTGCCAGCAGTGAATATGGCGGCGACCAAGAGACCCAGTACTTC. Its translation is CASSEYGGDQETQYF.

The chain carries TRBV5-1 and TRBJ2-3; 9 bases match TRBD2. J lost 7 bases, V lost 1 base, and 7 bases had no gene match. The CDR3 totals 15 residues. Germline assignment: CDR1 SGHRS and CDR2 YFSETQ. CDR3 DNA sequence: TGCGCCAGCAGCTTGTTCCTAGCGGGGCCGAATACGCAGTATTTT. This codes for CASSLFLAGPNTQYF.

In this sample, this clonotype turned up many times. V and J are TRBV12-3 or TRBV12-4 and TRBJ1-6; no clear D. The CDR3 is 11 residues long. V was shortened by 6 bases and J by 8 bases, with 5 bases between the two germline ends. This CDR3 is CASSRHSPLHF. In DNA, the CDR3 is TGTGCCAGCAGCCGTCATTCACCCCTCCACTTT.

This clonotype was counted between two and nine times. The chain is built from TRBV5-1 and TRBJ2-1; 8 bases are a match to TRBD2. Germline CDR1 is SGHRS and CDR2 is YFSETQ. The CDR3 spans 14 residues. Trimming took 5 bases from V and 5 from J; bases not matched to a gene: 6. This CDR3 is CASSLLADHNEQFF. The CDR3, as DNA: TGCGCCAGCAGTTTACTAGCGGACCACAATGAGCAGTTCTTC.

V usage is TRBV29-1 and J usage is TRBJ2-7; D perhaps matches TRBD1 (5 bases). Germline lookup yields CDR1 SQVTM and CDR2 ANQGSEA. This CDR3 is built from 11 residues. V dropped 7 bases and J dropped 3 bases, with 10 bases sitting between them. CDR3 protein: CSDRQYYEQYF. Here the CDR3 DNA reads TGCAGCGATCGACAGTACTACGAGCAGTACTTC.

The chain is built from TRBV5-1 and TRBJ1-5, with D uncertain. The ends were cut back, 0 bases at V and 1 base at J, with 11 bases in the middle. The CDR3 contains 16 residues. The germline gives CDR1 SGHRS, CDR2 YFSETQ. The CDR3 region is CASSLGPAGSNQPQHF. The CDR3 DNA reads TGCGCCAGCAGCTTGGGTCCCGCGGGGAGCAATCAGCCCCAGCATTTT.

This clonotype turned up a few times. The genes are TRBV7-9 and TRBJ1-4; no clear D. Germline V lookup: CDR1 SEHNR, CDR2 FQNEAQ (reference sequence). Trimming pared 7 bases from V and 0 bases from J, leaving 12 bases between. This CDR3 spans 15 amino acids. This CDR3 is CASNPVSATNEKLFF. The CDR3 nucleotides are TGTGCCAGCAACCCGGTTTCGGCAACTAATGAAAAACTGTTTTTT.